The T cell receptor beta chain under discussion was sequenced for a study of cytomegalovirus exposure and HLA in healthy donors. CDR1 is LGHNA, CDR2 YNFKEQ, per germline. Trimming left V 2 bases short and J 1 base short, with 14 bases between. The CDR3 consists of 16 residues. The table came from immunoSEQ multiplex PCR; TCRdb's copy has only in-frame clones and leaves some out. The sample contains 150,000 to 160,000 clones, around 84% of which appear only once. The sequence was obtained from a human donor in good health. The sample comprised PBMCs. The chain uses TRBV4-2 and TRBJ1-1; no reliable D call. CDR3 sequence: CASSQYSREQNTEAFF. The CDR3, as DNA: TGTGCCAGCAGCCAATATTCTCGGGAGCAGAACACTGAAGCTTTCTTT.